The 18 T cell receptor beta chains listed next were all sequenced from one sample in a study of CXCR3-negative and CXCR3-positive naive CD8 T cells. Overall study findings and caveats: Higher TRB CDR3 hydrophobicity marked CXCR3-positive naive cells relative to CXCR3-negative naive cells.

These TCRs' antigens remain unknown. In preparing the TRB cDNA libraries, 5' RACE with UMI labels was used. TCRdb reprocessed the 5' RACE reads and stores each CDR3 protein as one record, lacking DNA. The sample has about 98,000 distinct CDR3 sequences. Sequencing used naive CXCR3+ CD8+ T cells from blood. The sample's subset: CD45RO-CCR7+CD27+CD95- naive CD8+ T cells expressing CXCR3 (TNR3+). These TCRs come from a human donor in good health. Some clones in this sample may be carry-over from other donors' samples.

This chain links TRBV29-1 with TRBJ1-2. The CDR3 has 13 amino acids. Germline CDR1 is SQVTM and CDR2 is ANQGSEA. CDR3 amino acids: CSVEDTYSDGYTF.

CDR3 sequence reads: CASSFESVALSGNTIYF. The genes are TRBV7-9 and TRBJ1-3. CDR1 and CDR2 (germline): SEHNR, FQNEAQ (reference sequence). The CDR3 has 17 residues. The full variable domain, completed using reference TRBV7-9 and TRBJ1-3, is DTGVSQNPRHKITKRGQNVTFRCDPISEHNRLYWYRQTLGQGPEFLTYFQNEAQLEKSRLLSDRFSAERPKGSFSTLEIQRTEQGDSAMYLCASSFESVALSGNTIYFGEGSWLTVV.

The rearrangement joins TRBV20-1 to TRBJ2-1; the TRBD2 assignment by TCRdb is unverifiable without DNA. The germline V gene encodes CDR1 DFQATT and CDR2 SNEGSKA (reference sequence). The CDR3 spans 15 residues. Here the CDR3 reads CSAATGLAAHNEQFF.

The genes are TRBV3-1 and TRBJ2-1; no DNA is available, so the TRBD2 call from TCRdb remains unchecked. CDR1 is LGHDT, CDR2 YNNKEL, per germline (reference sequence). The CDR3 is made up of 12 amino acids. The CDR3: CATGLGYNEQFF.

The V and J genes are TRBV7-9 and TRBJ2-1; TCRdb outputs TRBD1, but without DNA this stays unchecked. This CDR3 is 14 amino acids long. CDR1 is SEHNR and CDR2 is FQNEAQ in the germline V gene (reference sequence). The CDR3 loop reads CASGDSPTNNEQFF. The full variable domain, with the rest looked up from reference TRBV7-9 and TRBJ2-1, is DTGVSQNPRHKITKRGQNVTFRCDPISEHNRLYWYRQTLGQGPEFLTYFQNEAQLEKSRLLSDRFSAERPKGSFSTLEIQRTEQGDSAMYLCASGDSPTNNEQFFGPGTRLTVL.

The chain combines TRBV5-1 with TRBJ2-7. The CDR3 is made up of 14 amino acids. Germline V gene lookup returns CDR1 SGHRS and CDR2 YFSETQ. CDR3: CASSLGDGPYEQYF.

The chain uses TRBV23-1 and TRBJ2-7; absent DNA, TCRdb's TRBD1 call cannot be checked. TRBV23-1 carries the ORF label, with uncertain function. The CDR3 has 15 amino acids. The CDR3 is CASSQSEGPGNEQYF.

This sequence joins TRBV5-1 and TRBJ1-6; TCRdb's D call, TRBD1, is unchecked because there is no DNA. Germline assignment: CDR1 SGHRS and CDR2 YFSETQ. The CDR3 totals 13 residues. Here the CDR3 reads CASSPGAGSPLHF.

The rearrangement uses TRBV14 and TRBJ2-7; TCRdb reports TRBD1, a call that lacks DNA to check it against. CDR1 and CDR2 (germline): SGHDN, FVKESK. This CDR3 contains 14 residues. The CDR3 sequence: CASSDSGPFYEQYF.

The chain employs TRBV5-6 and TRBJ2-1. The CDR3 covers 15 residues. Germline CDR1 is SGHDT and CDR2 is YYEEEE. CDR3 sequence: CASSLVLSSYNEQFF.

The rearrangement uses TRBV6-2 or TRBV6-3 and TRBJ2-5; checking the TCRdb D call of TRBD2 is not possible without DNA. The CDR3 runs to 15 residues. CDR1 is MNHEY, CDR2 SVGEGT, per germline. This CDR3 reads CASSYEPGGVMAQYF.

V and J are TRBV29-1 and TRBJ2-1; the TRBD2 assignment by TCRdb is unverifiable without DNA. This CDR3 has 14 residues. The germline CDR1 and CDR2 sequences are SQVTM and ANQGSEA. The CDR3 region is CSVERADSYNEQFF.

This chain joins TRBV5-1 and TRBJ2-7; TCRdb selects TRBD1, and the lack of DNA leaves this call unchecked. The germline V gene has CDR1 SGHRS and CDR2 YFSETQ. The CDR3 covers 15 residues. The CDR3 reads CASSLEDRVFAEQYF.

This chain links TRBV29-1 with TRBJ2-7; TCRdb calls TRBD2, which cannot be checked without DNA. The germline CDR1 and CDR2 sequences are SQVTM and ANQGSEA. The CDR3 is 12 amino acids. The CDR3 loop is CSAEVAGYEQYF.

CDR3: CASSLTSTDTQYF. This rearrangement joins TRBV28 to TRBJ2-3. The CDR3 has 13 residues. The germline V gene encodes CDR1 MDHEN and CDR2 SYDVKM.

The chain carries TRBV7-8 and TRBJ2-7; the D gene TCRdb calls, TRBD1, cannot be checked with no DNA. Germline CDR1 SGHVS, CDR2 FQNEAQ. The CDR3 spans 13 residues. The CDR3 protein is CASSSQTGDEQYF.

The J gene is TRBJ2-1, the V gene TRBV12-3 or TRBV12-4; without DNA, the TCRdb call of TRBD2 cannot be checked. The CDR3 is made up of 12 amino acids. The CDR3 loop is CASSLGGTYLFF.

The chain has TRBV29-1 and TRBJ1-2. Germline lookup yields CDR1 SQVTM and CDR2 ANQGSEA. The CDR3 runs 12 residues. This chain's CDR3 is CSVDGLNYGYTF.